This T cell receptor (beta chain) was obtained from a study of human CD8 memory T cell subsets. Libraries of TCR beta chains were produced by 5' RACE (UMI-labeled). TCRdb re-called the 5' RACE reads and catalogs CDR3 proteins one per entry, DNA excluded. The sample totals about 6,500 distinct CDR3 sequences. The CDR3 is 14 residues long. Germline CDR1 and CDR2: MGHRA and YSYEKL. Designated as TPEX, the CCR7+ PD-1+ TIGIT+ early memory CD8+ T cells showed dysfunctional, exhausted-like traits. Considering frequency, this clonotype is medium-sized (0.01 to 0.1%). What was sequenced was CD8+ T cells from PBMCs. The V gene is TRBV4-1, the J gene TRBJ1-5; TCRdb outputs TRBD1, but without DNA this stays unchecked. This clonotype was obtained from a human donor in good health. The CDR3 loop is CASIVGQGNQPQHF.